This T cell receptor beta chain was recovered during a study of low-dose radiotherapy and immunotherapy resistance in tumors (dated by TCRdb to between 2021 and 2024). About the investigation overall: In Cohort 1, 0.5 Gy per fraction was delivered every 2 weeks, and a total PTV dose of 6.5 Gy was prescribed. In Cohort 2, 1 Gy per fraction was delivered every two weeks, for a total of 13 Gy over 26 weeks. Patients were given nivolumab as a 240 mg flat dose every two weeks and ipilimumab at 1 mg/kg every six weeks, with both drugs delivered intravenously. Cyclophosphamide 200 mg/m2 was given intravenously every two weeks, one day before each radiation and immunotherapy administration. Patients took aspirin 300 mg orally once daily for four cycles, starting on cycle 1 day 1. Trial participants were not randomized into treatment groups. The translational analysis covered eight patients: three from the first dose cohort and the first five from the second dose cohort.

To note about this clonotype: Its specific antigen is unknown. Per-nucleotide qualities are absent, and no much larger clonotype sits a single base away.

First-strand cDNA was synthesized with Superscript III and a set of TRAV- and TRBV-specific primers, covering both TCRalpha and TCRbeta chains. TCRs were amplified with Phusion for about 18 PCR cycles using a constant-region primer together with the adapter attached to the V primers. The isolated mRNA was amplified using the MessageAmp II aRNA Amplification Kit, with in vitro transcription performed for approximately 16 hours at 37 degrees C. The Dynabeads mRNA DIRECT Purification Kit was used to isolate the mRNA for TCR sequencing. A second approximately 25-cycle Phusion PCR added indexed Illumina adapters, and products were purified with AMPure XP beads. In the source study's methods: Custom Perl scripts were used to pool TCR sequences that encoded the same protein, to remove out-of-frame sequences, and to calculate the abundance of each clonotype. Any TCR sequence supported by only a single read was excluded from analysis. The metrics used to describe the repertoires included Shannon entropy, Gini index, clonality, richness, and the frequency of TCRs shared between repertoires. TCRdb reworked the public reads: Q25 trimming with fastp, MiXCR clone assembly, productive beta chains retained. CDR3 protein sequences are deduplicated, and each keeps its most common genes and DNA. TCRdb's processing, not the study's, gives the V and J calls here. The sample data list 16,000 or so distinct CDR3 sequences, and about 74% of these were observed just once. Clones ranked in the top ten supply 10% to 12% of the sample.

The CDR3 holds 15 amino acids from the cysteine to the phenylalanine. The read is trimmed to its CDR3 DNA, 45 bases read in frame from base 1. Via the germline V gene (reference sequence), CDR1 is LNHDA and CDR2 SQIVND. V trim: 6 bases; J trim: 5 bases; unmatched bases: 11. The donors took part in RACIN, a single-arm, phase I, dose-escalation trial that combined nivolumab, ipilimumab, aspirin, low-dose cyclophosphamide and low-dose radiotherapy. To be eligible, a patient needed to have an advanced solid tumor that was TIL-negative. The chain links TRBV19 with TRBJ2-5; 8 middle bases align to TRBD2. This TCR was sampled from a human donor with advanced metastatic prostate, ovarian, gallbladder or colorectal cancer (not recorded which). This table probably holds off-target reads from a library built for another chain. The CDR3 protein sequence reads: CASSSVIAGMETQYF. The DNA sequence is as follows: TGTGCCAGTAGCTCGGTAATAGCGGGAATGGAGACCCAGTACTTC.